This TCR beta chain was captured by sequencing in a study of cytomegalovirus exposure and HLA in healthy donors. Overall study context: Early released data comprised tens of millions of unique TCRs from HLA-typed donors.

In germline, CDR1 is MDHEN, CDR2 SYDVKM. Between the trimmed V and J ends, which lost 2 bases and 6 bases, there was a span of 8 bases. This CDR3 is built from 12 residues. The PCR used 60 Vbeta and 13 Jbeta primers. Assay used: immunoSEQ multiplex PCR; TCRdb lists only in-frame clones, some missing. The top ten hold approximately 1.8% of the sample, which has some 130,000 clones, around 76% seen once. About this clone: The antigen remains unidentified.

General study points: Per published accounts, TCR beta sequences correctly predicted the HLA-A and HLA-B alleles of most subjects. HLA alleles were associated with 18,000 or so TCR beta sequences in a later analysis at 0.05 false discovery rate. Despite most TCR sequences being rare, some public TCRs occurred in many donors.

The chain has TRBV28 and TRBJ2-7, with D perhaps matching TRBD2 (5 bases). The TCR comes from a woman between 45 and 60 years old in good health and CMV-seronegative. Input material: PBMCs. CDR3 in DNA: TGTGCCAGCAGTTTAAGAGGGTTCGAGCAGTACTTC. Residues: CASSLRGFEQYF. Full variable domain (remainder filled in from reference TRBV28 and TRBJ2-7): DVKVTQSSRYLVKRTGEKVFLECVQDMDHENMFWYRQDPGLGLRLIYFSYDVKMKEKGDIPEGYSVSREKKERFSLILESASTNQTSMYLCASSLRGFEQYFGPGTRLTVT.